These 14 T cell receptor beta chains share one sample of origin, sequenced in a study of cytomegalovirus exposure and HLA in healthy donors (dated by TCRdb to 2016 to 2017). Library preparation used the immunoSEQ multiplex PCR assay. For the multiplex PCR, a mixture combining 60 forward primers for TCR Vbeta segments and 13 reverse primers for TCR Jbeta segments was used. Sourced from immuneACCESS, this table was stored by TCRdb with only in-frame sequences that have V and J called. A share of the clones is absent; for the studies checked, an unresolved V gene accounts for under half, and the remainder has no known explanation. The sample contains 110,000 or so clones, 67% of them found a single time. The top ten hold roughly 8.3% of the sample. Specimen: PBMCs. The receptors stem from a young man in good health and CMV-seropositive.

The V gene is TRBV2, the J gene TRBJ2-7, with 8 bases identical to TRBD2. The trim removed 7 bases at V and 5 bases at J, leaving 10 bases unmatched. Germline V CDR1 and CDR2: SNHLY, FYNNEI. The CDR3 is 14 residues long. The CDR3 loop reads CASNALRGGNEQYF. The CDR3 DNA reads TGTGCCAGCAATGCTCTCCGGGGGGGCAACGAGCAGTACTTC.

CDR3 DNA sequence: TGTGCCAGTAGTATCGGCCCCTCGGGTAGCACAGATACGCAGTATTTT. Amino acids: CASSIGPSGSTDTQYF. The J gene is TRBJ2-3, the V gene TRBV19; the D is unclear. Trimming shortened V by 3 bases and J by 0 bases, and 13 bases separated the two germline ends. The CDR3 runs 16 residues. Germline loops: CDR1 LNHDA, CDR2 SQIVND (reference sequence).

The V call is TRBV15, the J call TRBJ1-1, with D unclear. From germline, CDR1 is LNHNV and CDR2 YYDKDF (reference sequence). The CDR3 extends over 14 amino acids. Trimming left V 1 base short and J 3 bases short, with 9 bases between. The CDR3 sequence is CATSRGLRDTEAFF. Written as DNA, the CDR3 is TGTGCCACCAGCAGAGGGCTTCGGGACACTGAAGCTTTCTTT.

The V call is TRBV5-1, the J call TRBJ2-6; possible D gene TRBD1, 5 bases. Germline CDR1 SGHRS, CDR2 YFSETQ. Trimming pared 2 bases from V and 0 bases from J, leaving 9 bases between. This CDR3 is built from 16 residues. CDR3 nucleotides: TGCGCCAGCAGCTTCCAGGGAAACTCTGGGGCCAACGTCCTGACTTTC. Translation: CASSFQGNSGANVLTF.

The chain's CDR3 is CASSLTGTVYEQYV. The CDR3 DNA sequence: TGTGCCAGCAGTTTAACCGGGACTGTCTACGAGCAGTACGTC. The chain carries TRBV27 and TRBJ2-7, with D possibly being TRBD2 (6 bases). The germline CDR1 and CDR2 sequences are MNHEY and SMNVEV (reference sequence). Trimming took off 2 bases at V and 3 bases at J, with 11 bases between the two ends. This CDR3 spans 14 amino acids.

The chain joins TRBV11-2 to TRBJ1-2; D is unresolved. The CDR3 runs 14 residues. Deletions cut 6 bases from V and 8 bases from J, with 19 bases between. The germline gives CDR1 SGHAT, CDR2 FQNNGV. The CDR3 DNA reads TGTGCCAGCAGTCTAGTATGGAGTGAATCGGGCTACACCTTC. Amino acid sequence: CASSLVWSESGYTF.

V usage is TRBV5-1 and J usage is TRBJ1-4; 7 bases fit TRBD1. V shed 7 bases, J shed 5 bases, and the junction held 5 bases outside the gene matches. This CDR3 has 13 residues. Germline loops: CDR1 SGHRS, CDR2 YFSETQ. The chain's CDR3 is CASSAGGNEKLFF. In nucleotides, the CDR3 is TGCGCCAGCTCCGCAGGGGGAAATGAAAAACTGTTTTTT.

This clone was picked up a small number of times. V usage is TRBV30 and J usage is TRBJ2-2, with D maybe TRBD2 (6 bases). V was shortened by 0 bases and J by 6 bases, with 8 bases between the two germline ends. This CDR3 has 13 amino acids. Germline V CDR1 and CDR2: GTSNPN, SVGIG (reference sequence). The DNA of the CDR3 is TGTGCCTGGAGTGTTTCGGGGGCCGGGGAGCTGTTTTTT. Translated, it gives CAWSVSGAGELFF.

A single count supports this clone. The chain couples TRBV6-6 to TRBJ1-2, with a weak D call TRBD1 (5 bases). Germline assignment: CDR1 MNHNY and CDR2 SVGAGI (reference sequence). The CDR3 contains 16 residues. V dropped 6 bases and J dropped 0 bases, with 17 bases sitting between them. The CDR3 DNA sequence: TGTGCCAGCAGATTGACAGTGCCTTCCCCTAACTATGGCTACACCTTC. Encoded protein: CASRLTVPSPNYGYTF.

The rearrangement links TRBV28 to TRBJ1-4; TRBD1 matches 10 bases. The CDR3 consists of 15 residues. In germline, CDR1 is MDHEN, CDR2 SYDVKM. Unmatched junction bases numbered 2, after V lost 1 base and J lost 6 bases. Written as DNA, the CDR3 is TGTGCCAGCAGTTTATTAGGGACAGGGGATGAAAAACTGTTTTTT. Translation: CASSLLGTGDEKLFF.

The gene calls are TRBV29-1 and TRBJ2-7, with D perhaps matching TRBD1 (7 bases). The germline gives CDR1 SQVTM, CDR2 ANQGSEA. V was trimmed by 7 bases and J by 2 bases, leaving 12 bases between them. The CDR3 consists of 12 residues. This CDR3 reads CSAGDSAYEQYF. The CDR3 DNA reads as TGCAGCGCGGGGGACAGCGCCTACGAGCAGTACTTC.

About this clone itself: Different DNA sequences within this sample yield the same CDR3. The rearrangement links TRBV6-4 to TRBJ2-1; TRBD2 matches 12 bases. V lost 6 bases and J lost 5; bases outside the gene matches: 5. This CDR3 has 15 residues. Germline V gene data show CDR1 as MRHNA and CDR2 as SNTAGT. The CDR3, as DNA: TGTGCCAGCAGCGAAACTAGCGGGGGGAACAATGAGCAGTTCTTC. This encodes CASSETSGGNNEQFF.

The table lists this clone with a few counts. The chain links TRBV28 to TRBJ1-5; 7 bases are a match to TRBD1. The trim removed 6 bases at V and 0 bases at J, leaving 5 bases unmatched. The CDR3 has 15 residues. Germline CDR1 and CDR2: MDHEN and SYDVKM. CDR3: CASRGTVYSNQPQHF. CDR3 sequence (DNA): TGTGCCAGCAGAGGGACAGTATATAGCAATCAGCCCCAGCATTTT.

The chain carries TRBV6-1 and TRBJ2-4; the match to TRBD2 covers 9 bases. CDR3 length equals 14 residues. In germline, CDR1 is MNHNS, CDR2 SASEGT. Unmatched junction bases numbered 4, after V lost 7 bases and J lost 3 bases. As DNA, the CDR3 is TGTGCCAGCATGCTAGCGGGGTACAAAAACATTCAGTACTTC. Translated, it gives CASMLAGYKNIQYF.